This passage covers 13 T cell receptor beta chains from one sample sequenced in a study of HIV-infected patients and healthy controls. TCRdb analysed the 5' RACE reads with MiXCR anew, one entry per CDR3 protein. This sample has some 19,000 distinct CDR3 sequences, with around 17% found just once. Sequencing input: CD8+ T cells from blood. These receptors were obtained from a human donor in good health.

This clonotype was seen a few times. The chain's CDR3 is CASSPRTGYSNQPQHF. CDR3 nucleotides: TGTGCCAGCAGCCCGCGGACAGGGTATAGCAATCAGCCCCAGCATTTT. The rearrangement joins TRBV7-2 to TRBJ1-5; 8 bases align to TRBD1. The CDR3 has 16 amino acids. Unmatched junction bases numbered 6, after V lost 5 bases and J lost 0 bases. CDR1 is SGHTA, CDR2 FQGNSA, per germline.

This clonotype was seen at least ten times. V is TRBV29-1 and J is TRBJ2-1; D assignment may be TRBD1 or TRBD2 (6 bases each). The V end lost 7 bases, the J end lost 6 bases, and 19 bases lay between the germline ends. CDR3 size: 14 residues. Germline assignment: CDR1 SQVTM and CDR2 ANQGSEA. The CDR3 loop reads CSASGARVFNEQFF. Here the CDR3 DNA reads TGCAGCGCCTCGGGGGCCCGTGTTTTCAATGAGCAGTTCTTC.

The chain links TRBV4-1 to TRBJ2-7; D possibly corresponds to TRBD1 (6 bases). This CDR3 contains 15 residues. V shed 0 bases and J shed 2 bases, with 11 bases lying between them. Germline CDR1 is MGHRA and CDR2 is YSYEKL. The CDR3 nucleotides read TGCGCCAGCAGCCAAGATTTGACAGGTCCCTACGAGCAGTACTTC. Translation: CASSQDLTGPYEQYF.

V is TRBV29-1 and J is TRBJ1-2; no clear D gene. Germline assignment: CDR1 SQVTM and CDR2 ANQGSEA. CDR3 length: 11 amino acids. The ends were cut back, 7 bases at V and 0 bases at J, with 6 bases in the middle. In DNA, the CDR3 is TGCAGCGACACCGCTAACTATGGCTACACCTTC. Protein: CSDTANYGYTF.

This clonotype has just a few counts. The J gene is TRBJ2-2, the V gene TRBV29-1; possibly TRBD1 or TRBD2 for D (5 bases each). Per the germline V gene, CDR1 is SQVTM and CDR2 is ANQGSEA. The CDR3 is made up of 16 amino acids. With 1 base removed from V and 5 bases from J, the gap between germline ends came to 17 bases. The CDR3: CSVEGPTGRGTGELFF. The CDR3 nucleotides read TGCAGCGTTGAAGGTCCCACAGGTCGGGGAACCGGGGAGCTGTTTTTT.

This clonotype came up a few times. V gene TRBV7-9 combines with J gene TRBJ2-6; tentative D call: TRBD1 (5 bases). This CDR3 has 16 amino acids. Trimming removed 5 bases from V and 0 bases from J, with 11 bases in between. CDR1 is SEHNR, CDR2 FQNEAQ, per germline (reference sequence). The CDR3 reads CASSPPGISGANVLTF. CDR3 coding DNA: TGTGCCAGCAGCCCCCCAGGGATCTCTGGGGCCAACGTCCTGACTTTC.

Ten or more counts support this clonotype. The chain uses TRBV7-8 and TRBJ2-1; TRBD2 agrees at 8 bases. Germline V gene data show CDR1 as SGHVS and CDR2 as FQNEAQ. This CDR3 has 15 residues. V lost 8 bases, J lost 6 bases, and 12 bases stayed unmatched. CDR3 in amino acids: CASCPGAGGSNEQFF. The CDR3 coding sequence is TGTGCCAGCTGCCCAGGGGCGGGAGGTTCCAATGAGCAGTTCTTC.

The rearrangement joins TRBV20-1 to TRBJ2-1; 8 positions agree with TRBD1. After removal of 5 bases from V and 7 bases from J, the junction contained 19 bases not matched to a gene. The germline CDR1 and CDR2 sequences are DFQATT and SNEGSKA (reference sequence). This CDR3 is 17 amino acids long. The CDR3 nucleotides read TGCAGTGCTCGGCCTGTTGTTGGACAGGGTGACCCGAATGAGCAGTTCTTC. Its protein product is CSARPVVGQGDPNEQFF.

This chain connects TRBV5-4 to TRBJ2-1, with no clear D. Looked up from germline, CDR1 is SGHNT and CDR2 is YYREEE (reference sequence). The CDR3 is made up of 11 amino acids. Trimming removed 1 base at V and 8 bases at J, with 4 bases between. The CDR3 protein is CASSLRDEQFF. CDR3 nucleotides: TGTGCCAGCAGCTTGAGGGATGAGCAGTTCTTC.

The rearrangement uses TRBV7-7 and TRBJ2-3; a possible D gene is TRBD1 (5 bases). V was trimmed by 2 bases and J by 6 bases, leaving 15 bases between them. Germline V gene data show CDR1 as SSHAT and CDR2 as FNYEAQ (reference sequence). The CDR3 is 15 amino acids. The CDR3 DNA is TGTGCCAGCAGCTTATTTGGACACCCGAGGGATACGCAGTATTTT. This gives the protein CASSLFGHPRDTQYF.

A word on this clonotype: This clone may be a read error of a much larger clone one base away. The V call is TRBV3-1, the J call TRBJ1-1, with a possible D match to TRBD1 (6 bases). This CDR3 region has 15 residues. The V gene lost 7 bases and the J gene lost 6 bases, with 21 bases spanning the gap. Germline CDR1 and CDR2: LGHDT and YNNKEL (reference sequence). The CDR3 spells CASILLPGQHAEAFF. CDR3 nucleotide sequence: TGTGCCAGCATCCTCCTTCCTGGACAGCACGCTGAAGCTTTCTTT.

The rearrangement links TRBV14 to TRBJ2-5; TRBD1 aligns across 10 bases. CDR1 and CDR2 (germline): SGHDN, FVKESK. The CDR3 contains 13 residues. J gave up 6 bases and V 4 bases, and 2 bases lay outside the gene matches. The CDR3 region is CASSRDRGQTQYF. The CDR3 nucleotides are TGTGCCAGCAGCCGGGACAGGGGACAGACCCAGTACTTC.

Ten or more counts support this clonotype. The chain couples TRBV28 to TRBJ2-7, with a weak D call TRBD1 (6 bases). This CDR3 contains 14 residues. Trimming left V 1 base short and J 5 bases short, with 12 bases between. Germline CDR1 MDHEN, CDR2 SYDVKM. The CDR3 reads CASSLSGTKDEQYF. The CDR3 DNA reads TGTGCCAGCAGTTTATCAGGGACAAAAGACGAGCAGTACTTC.